This T cell receptor beta chain was obtained from a study of graft-versus-host responses after intestinal transplantation (dated by TCRdb to the early 2020s). Study-level background: The transplants that recipients received were multivisceral, liver-intestinal, or isolated intestinal. Every recipient was given anti-thymocyte globulin induction, then maintenance tacrolimus and steroids for around three years. Donor T cell macrochimerism was defined as a peak of at least 4% donor T cells among recipient peripheral blood mononuclear cells. Alloreactive clones were identified by sequencing pre-transplant mixed lymphocyte reaction products and comparing them with unstimulated pre-transplant donor and recipient T cells. Graft-versus-host and host-versus-graft alloreactive T cell clones were tracked in the graft, circulation and bone marrow after intestinal transplantation using bulk TCR-beta CDR3 sequencing. A cohort of some 24 intestinal transplant recipients, including one retransplant, was enrolled, and a few patients lacking pretransplant specimens were excluded. Rather than going through the commercial service, samples from a few later patients were sequenced in-house on an Illumina MiSeq and processed with MiXCR.

Taken with the paper, the label for time point translates to: cells obtained before transplantation from donor or recipient. CD3+CD4+ and CD3+CD8+ populations were FACS-sorted from unstimulated pre-transplant donor and recipient cells taken from spleen or lymph nodes. Libraries came from the immunoSEQ multiplex PCR assay. For most patients, genomic DNA was isolated with the Qiagen DNeasy Blood and Tissue Kit and shipped frozen to Adaptive Biotechnologies for TCR sequencing. For most patients, genomic DNA was subjected to high-throughput TCR-beta CDR3 sequencing by Adaptive Biotechnologies. For the original study's pipeline: Adaptive's ImmunoSEQ software supplied the TCR sequencing data for 15 to 20 patients, while MiXCR and VDJtools were used to process three other patients. To correct CD4 versus CD8 sorting errors, sequences present in both subsets at a frequency ratio below 5:1 were removed. CDR3 nucleotide sequences shared between donor and recipient were removed because their origin could not be assigned. To be classed as alloreactive, a clone needed at least 2-fold expansion over unstimulated cells and a minimum CFSE-low frequency of 0.002% (template counts) or 0.001% (read counts). Clones were considered mappable if detected in sequenced pre-transplant spleen, lymph node, or MLR CFSE-low populations of the donor or recipient. Cumulative frequency of alloreactive clones was calculated as a percentage of all sequences weighted by copy number. TCRdb obtained this table from immuneACCESS and retained in-frame rearrangements with V and J assigned. These tables miss some clones; where compared with another copy, unresolved V genes account for less than half of the shortfall, and the remainder is unexplained. The DNA gave D and trimming, while V, J and clone size come from that table. The sample table records some 120,000 clones; around 92% of these occur just once. The ten largest clones capture roughly 1.2% of the sample.

The paper as a whole reports these results and caveats: The relatively low number and heterogeneity of intestinal transplant patients limited the conclusions. Early after transplant, peak levels of circulating GvH clones were found to be associated with declines in HvG clones. Patients with donor T cell macrochimerism had high GvH to HvG T cell clonal ratios in their allografts. GvH clones turned up in recipient bone marrow, with some appearing earlier in ileal mucosa or blood, a pattern consistent with an intestinal mucosal origin.

For this clone: The antigen it recognizes is unknown. Base qualities are not recorded, but no much larger clone differs from it by a single base.

CDR1 and CDR2, looked up from the germline V gene, are MDHEN and SYDVKM. The CDR3 contains 13 residues, cysteine and phenylalanine counted. Kept here is only the CDR3 DNA, which spans 39 bases and is read in frame from base 1. A distance of 6 bases separates the germline ends of V and J, which lose 4 bases and 0 bases respectively. This specimen was unstimulated CD8+ T cells sorted from spleen or lymph node cells, taken before transplant. The sequence was collected from a human donor who was the organ donor for an intestinal transplant. The chain employs TRBV28 and TRBJ1-1; no D gene is confidently identified. The DNA reads as follows: TGTGCCAGCAGTTACGGTATGAACACTGAAGCTTTCTTT. This codes for CASSYGMNTEAFF. The full variable domain, completed from the reference TRBV28 and TRBJ1-1 proteins outside the CDR3, reads DVKVTQSSRYLVKRTGEKVFLECVQDMDHENMFWYRQDPGLGLRLIYFSYDVKMKEKGDIPEGYSVSREKKERFSLILESASTNQTSMYLCASSYGMNTEAFFGQGTRLTVV.